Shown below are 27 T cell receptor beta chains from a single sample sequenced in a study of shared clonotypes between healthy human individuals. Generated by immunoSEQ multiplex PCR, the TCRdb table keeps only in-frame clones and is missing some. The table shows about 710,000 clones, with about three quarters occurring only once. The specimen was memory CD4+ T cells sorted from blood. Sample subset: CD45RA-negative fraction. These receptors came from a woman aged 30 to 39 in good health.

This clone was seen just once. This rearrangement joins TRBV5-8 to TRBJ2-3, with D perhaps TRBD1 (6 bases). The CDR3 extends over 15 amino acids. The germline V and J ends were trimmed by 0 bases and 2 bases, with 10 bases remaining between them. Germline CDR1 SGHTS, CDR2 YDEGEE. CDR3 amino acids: CASSLGGTSTDTQYF. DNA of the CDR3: TGTGCCAGCAGCTTGGGGGGGACATCCACAGATACGCAGTATTTT.

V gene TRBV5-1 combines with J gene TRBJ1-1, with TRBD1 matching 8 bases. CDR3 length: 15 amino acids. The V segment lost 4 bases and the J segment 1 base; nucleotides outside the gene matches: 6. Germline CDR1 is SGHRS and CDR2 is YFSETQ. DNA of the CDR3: TGCGCCAGCAGCGGGACAGGCGCGAAGAACACTGAAGCTTTCTTT. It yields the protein CASSGTGAKNTEAFF.

The CDR3 here is CASTTVGGSYGYTF. CDR3 in DNA: TGTGCCAGCACCACCGTGGGGGGAAGCTATGGCTACACCTTC. V usage is TRBV6-5 and J usage is TRBJ1-2, with D tentatively TRBD1 (5 bases). CDR3 length: 14 residues. The V end lost 7 bases, the J end lost 4 bases, and 16 bases lay between the germline ends. Looked up from germline, CDR1 is MNHEY and CDR2 is SVGAGI.

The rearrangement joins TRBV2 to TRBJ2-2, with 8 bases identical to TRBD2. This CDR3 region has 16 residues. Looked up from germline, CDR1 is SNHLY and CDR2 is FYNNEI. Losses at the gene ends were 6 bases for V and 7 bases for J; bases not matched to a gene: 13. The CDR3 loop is CASSRLEREIGGELFF. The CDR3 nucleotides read TGTGCCAGCAGCCGGCTCGAGCGGGAGATCGGCGGGGAGCTGTTTTTT.

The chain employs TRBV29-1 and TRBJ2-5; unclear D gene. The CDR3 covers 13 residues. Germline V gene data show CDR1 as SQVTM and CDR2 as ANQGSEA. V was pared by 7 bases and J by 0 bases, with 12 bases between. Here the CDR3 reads CSGLAVYQETQYF. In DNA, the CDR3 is TGCAGCGGACTGGCGGTGTACCAAGAGACCCAGTACTTC.

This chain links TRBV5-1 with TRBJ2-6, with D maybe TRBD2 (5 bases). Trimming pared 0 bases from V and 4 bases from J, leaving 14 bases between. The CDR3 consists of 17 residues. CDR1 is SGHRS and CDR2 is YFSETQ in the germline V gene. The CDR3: CASSLDRRGSGANVLTF. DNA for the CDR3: TGCGCCAGCAGCTTGGATCGTCGGGGTAGCGGGGCCAACGTCCTGACTTTC.

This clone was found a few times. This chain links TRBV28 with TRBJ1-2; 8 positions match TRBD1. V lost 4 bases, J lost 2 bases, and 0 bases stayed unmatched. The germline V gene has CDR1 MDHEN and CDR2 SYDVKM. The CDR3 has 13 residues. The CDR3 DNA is TGTGCCAGCAGTTGGACAGGGAACTATGGCTACACCTTC. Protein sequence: CASSWTGNYGYTF.

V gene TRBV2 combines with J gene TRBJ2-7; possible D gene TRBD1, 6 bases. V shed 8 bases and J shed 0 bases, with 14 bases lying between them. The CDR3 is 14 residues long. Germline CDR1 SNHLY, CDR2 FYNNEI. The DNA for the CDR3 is TGTGCCAGCGGTCGGCAGGGGAGCTCCTACGAGCAGTACTTC. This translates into CASGRQGSSYEQYF.

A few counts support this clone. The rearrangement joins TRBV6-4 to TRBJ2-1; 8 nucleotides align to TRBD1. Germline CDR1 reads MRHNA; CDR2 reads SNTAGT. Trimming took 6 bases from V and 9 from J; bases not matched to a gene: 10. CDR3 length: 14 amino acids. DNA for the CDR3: TGTGCCAGCAGCCCAGGGGGCGCGGTCGGTGAGCAGTTCTTC. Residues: CASSPGGAVGEQFF.

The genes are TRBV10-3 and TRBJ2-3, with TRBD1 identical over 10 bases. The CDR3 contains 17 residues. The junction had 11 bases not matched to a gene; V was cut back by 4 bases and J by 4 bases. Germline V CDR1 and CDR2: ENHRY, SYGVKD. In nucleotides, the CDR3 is TGTGCCATCAGTGCTTGGCCCCGGGACAGGGGATCAGATACGCAGTATTTT. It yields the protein CAISAWPRDRGSDTQYF.

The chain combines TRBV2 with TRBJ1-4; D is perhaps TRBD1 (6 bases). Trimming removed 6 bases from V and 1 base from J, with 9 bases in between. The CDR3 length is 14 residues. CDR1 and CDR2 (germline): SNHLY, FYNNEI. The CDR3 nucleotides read TGTGCCAGCAGGAACAGGGAAACTAATGAAAAACTGTTTTTT. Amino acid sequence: CASRNRETNEKLFF.

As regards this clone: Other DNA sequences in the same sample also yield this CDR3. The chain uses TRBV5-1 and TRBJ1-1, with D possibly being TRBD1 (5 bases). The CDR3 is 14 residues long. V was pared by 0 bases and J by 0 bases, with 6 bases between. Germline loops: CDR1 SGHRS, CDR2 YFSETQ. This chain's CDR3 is CASSLGDLNTEAFF. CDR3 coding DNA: TGCGCCAGCAGCTTGGGGGACCTGAACACTGAAGCTTTCTTT. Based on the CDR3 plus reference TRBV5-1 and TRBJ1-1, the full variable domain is KAGVTQTPRYLIKTRGQQVTLSCSPISGHRSVSWYQQTPGQGLQFLFEYFSETQRNKGNFPGRFSGRQFSNSRSEMNVSTLELGDSALYLCASSLGDLNTEAFFGQGTRLTVV.

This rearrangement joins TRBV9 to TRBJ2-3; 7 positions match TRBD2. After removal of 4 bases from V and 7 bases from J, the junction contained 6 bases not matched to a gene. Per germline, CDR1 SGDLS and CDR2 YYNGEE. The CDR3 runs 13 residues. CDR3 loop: CASSTSGIYTQYF. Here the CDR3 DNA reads TGTGCCAGCAGCACCAGCGGGATCTATACGCAGTATTTT.

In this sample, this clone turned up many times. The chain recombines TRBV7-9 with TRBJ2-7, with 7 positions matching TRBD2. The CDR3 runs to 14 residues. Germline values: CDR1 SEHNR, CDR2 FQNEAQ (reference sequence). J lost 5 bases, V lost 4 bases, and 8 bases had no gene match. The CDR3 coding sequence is TGTGCCAGCAGCTACGCGGGAGCGTGGGACGAGCAGTACTTC. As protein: CASSYAGAWDEQYF.

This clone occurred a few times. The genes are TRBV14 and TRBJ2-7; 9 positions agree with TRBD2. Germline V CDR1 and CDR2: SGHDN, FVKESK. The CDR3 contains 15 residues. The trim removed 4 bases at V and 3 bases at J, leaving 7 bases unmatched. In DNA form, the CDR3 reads TGTGCCAGCAGCCCCCTCCTAGCGGGGAGCTACGAGCAGTACTTC. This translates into CASSPLLAGSYEQYF.

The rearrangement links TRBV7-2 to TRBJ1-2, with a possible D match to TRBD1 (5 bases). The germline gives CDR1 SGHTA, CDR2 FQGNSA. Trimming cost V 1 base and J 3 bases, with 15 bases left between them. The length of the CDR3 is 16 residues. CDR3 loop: CASSLVHQGADYGYTF. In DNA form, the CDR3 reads TGTGCCAGCAGCTTAGTTCACCAGGGTGCTGACTATGGCTACACCTTC. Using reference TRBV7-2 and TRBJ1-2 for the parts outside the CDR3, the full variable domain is GAGVSQSPSNKVTEKGKDVELRCDPISGHTALYWYRQSLGQGLEFLIYFQGNSAPDKSGLPSDRFSAERTGGSVSTLTIQRTQQEDSAVYLCASSLVHQGADYGYTFGSGTRLTVV.

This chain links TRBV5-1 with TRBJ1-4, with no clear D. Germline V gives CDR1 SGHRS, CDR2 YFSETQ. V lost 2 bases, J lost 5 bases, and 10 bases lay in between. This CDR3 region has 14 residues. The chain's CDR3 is CASSFDTFNEKLFF. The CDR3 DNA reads TGCGCCAGCAGCTTCGACACCTTCAATGAAAAACTGTTTTTT. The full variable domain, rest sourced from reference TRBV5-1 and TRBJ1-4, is KAGVTQTPRYLIKTRGQQVTLSCSPISGHRSVSWYQQTPGQGLQFLFEYFSETQRNKGNFPGRFSGRQFSNSRSEMNVSTLELGDSALYLCASSFDTFNEKLFFGSGTQLSVL.

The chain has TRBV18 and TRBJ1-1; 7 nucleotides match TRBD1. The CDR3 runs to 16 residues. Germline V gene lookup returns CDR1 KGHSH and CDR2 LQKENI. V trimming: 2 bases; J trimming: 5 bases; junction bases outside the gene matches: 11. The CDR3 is CASSPTRGRGNTEAFF. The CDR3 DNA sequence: TGTGCCAGCTCACCAACAAGGGGGCGCGGAAATACTGAAGCTTTCTTT.

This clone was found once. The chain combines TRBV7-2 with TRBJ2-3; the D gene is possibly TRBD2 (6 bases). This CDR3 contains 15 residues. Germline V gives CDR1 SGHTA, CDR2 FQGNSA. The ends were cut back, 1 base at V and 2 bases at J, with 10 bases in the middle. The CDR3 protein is CASSLEAGHTDTQYF. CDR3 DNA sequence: TGTGCCAGCAGCTTAGAAGCGGGCCACACAGATACGCAGTATTTT.

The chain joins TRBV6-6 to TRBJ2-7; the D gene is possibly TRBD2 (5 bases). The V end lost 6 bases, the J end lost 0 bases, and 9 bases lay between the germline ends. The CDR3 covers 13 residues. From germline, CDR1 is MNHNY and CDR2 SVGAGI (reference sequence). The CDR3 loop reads CASRDSISYEQYF. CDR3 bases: TGTGCCAGCAGGGACTCCATCTCCTACGAGCAGTACTTC.

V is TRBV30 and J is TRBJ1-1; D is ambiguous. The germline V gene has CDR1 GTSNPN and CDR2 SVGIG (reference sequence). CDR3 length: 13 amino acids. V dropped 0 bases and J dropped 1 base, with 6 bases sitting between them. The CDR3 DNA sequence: TGTGCCTGGAGTGTAGTAGGGAACACTGAAGCTTTCTTT. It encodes CAWSVVGNTEAFF.

The CDR3 sequence is CATSPLQPLAVNQETQYF. The CDR3 bases are TGTGCCACCAGCCCCTTACAACCACTAGCGGTAAACCAAGAGACCCAGTACTTC. This sequence joins TRBV15 and TRBJ2-5; 8 bases align to TRBD2. V lost 5 bases to trimming and J lost 0 bases; unmatched junction nucleotides: 14. This CDR3 contains 18 residues. Germline V gene lookup returns CDR1 LNHNV and CDR2 YYDKDF (reference sequence).

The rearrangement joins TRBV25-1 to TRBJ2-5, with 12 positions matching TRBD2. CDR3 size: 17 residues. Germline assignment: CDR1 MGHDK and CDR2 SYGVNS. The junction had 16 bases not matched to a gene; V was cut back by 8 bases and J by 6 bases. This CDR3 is CASLDGASGRAHQTQYF. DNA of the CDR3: TGTGCCAGCCTCGACGGGGCTAGCGGGAGGGCCCACCAGACCCAGTACTTC.

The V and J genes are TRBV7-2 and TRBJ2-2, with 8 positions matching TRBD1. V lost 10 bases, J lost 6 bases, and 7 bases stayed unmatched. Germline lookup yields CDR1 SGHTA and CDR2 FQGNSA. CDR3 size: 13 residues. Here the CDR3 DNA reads TGTGCCATGAGACCAGGGGGCTCCGGGGAGCTGTTTTTT. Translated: CAMRPGGSGELFF. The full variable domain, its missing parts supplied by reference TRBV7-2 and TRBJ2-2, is GAGVSQSPSNKVTEKGKDVELRCDPISGHTALYWYRQSLGQGLEFLIYFQGNSAPDKSGLPSDRFSAERTGGSVSTLTIQRTQQEDSAVYLCAMRPGGSGELFFGEGSRLTVL.

CDR3 loop: CASSQTRDNEQFF. CDR3 DNA: TGTGCCAGCAGCCAGACCCGGGACAATGAGCAGTTCTTC. This chain connects TRBV4-2 to TRBJ2-1; D is ambiguous. Per germline, CDR1 LGHNA and CDR2 YNFKEQ. Trimming stripped 3 bases from V and 5 bases from J, with 8 bases between. CDR3 length: 13 residues.

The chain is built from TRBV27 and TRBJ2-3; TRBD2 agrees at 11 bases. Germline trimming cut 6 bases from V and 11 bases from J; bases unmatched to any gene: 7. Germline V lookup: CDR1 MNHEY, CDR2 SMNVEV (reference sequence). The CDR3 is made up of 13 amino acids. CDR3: CASSPTSGVRQYF. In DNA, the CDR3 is TGTGCCAGCAGCCCGACTAGCGGGGTAAGGCAGTATTTT.

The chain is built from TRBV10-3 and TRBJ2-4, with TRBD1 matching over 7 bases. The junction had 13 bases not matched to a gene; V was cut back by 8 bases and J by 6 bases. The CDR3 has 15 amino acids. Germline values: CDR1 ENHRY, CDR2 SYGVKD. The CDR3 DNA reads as TGTGCCATCGGAATCAATTCGGGGACAGCAAACATTCAGTACTTC. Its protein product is CAIGINSGTANIQYF.